One and the same sample provided the 17 T cell receptor beta chains below, sequenced in a study of low-dose radiotherapy and immunotherapy resistance in tumors. Time point specified: after trial treatment. Indicated treatment: LDRT plus nivolumab, ipilimumab, low-dose cyclophosphamide and aspirin (RACIN trial). Covering alpha and beta chains, TRAV- and TRBV-specific primers were used for the first-strand cDNA. Both a constant-region primer and a V-primer adapter served to amplify TCRs across roughly 22 PCR cycles. TCRdb reprocessed the reads via MiXCR and lists one record per CDR3 protein. Of about 80,000 distinct CDR3 sequences in the sample, around a sixth were seen once. The sample here was PBMCs, taken after low-dose radiotherapy plus immunotherapy. The receptors here all came from a male donor with prostate cancer.

This clonotype was observed many times. The CDR3 is CASSQLGNQPQHF. The CDR3 coding sequence is TGTGCCAGCAGCCAACTCGGGAATCAGCCCCAGCATTTT. The J gene is TRBJ1-5, the V gene TRBV14; D is unresolved. Per the germline V gene, CDR1 is SGHDN and CDR2 is FVKESK. V gave up 2 bases and J gave up 4 bases, with 6 bases separating them. The CDR3 runs to 13 residues.

This clonotype was counted ten times or more. The rearrangement joins TRBV2 to TRBJ1-5; 7 bases line up with TRBD1. Germline CDR1 and CDR2: SNHLY and FYNNEI. The V segment lost 6 bases and the J segment 1 base; nucleotides outside the gene matches: 3. The CDR3 extends over 14 amino acids. The CDR3 protein is CASSEQGSNQPQHF. In DNA, the CDR3 is TGTGCCAGCAGCGAACAGGGGAGCAATCAGCCCCAGCATTTT.

This clonotype was counted many times. The chain couples TRBV10-3 to TRBJ1-2; no definite D call. Germline V gene data show CDR1 as ENHRY and CDR2 as SYGVKD. V shed 0 bases and J shed 5 bases, with 10 bases lying between them. This CDR3 is built from 14 residues. The CDR3 bases are TGTGCCATCAGTGAGTCTCCAGAACCTTATGGCTACACCTTC. This gives the protein CAISESPEPYGYTF.

This clonotype was counted ten times or more. The chain combines TRBV10-3 with TRBJ1-1; tentative D call: TRBD1 (5 bases). V gave up 10 bases and J gave up 3 bases, with 9 bases separating them. Germline loops: CDR1 ENHRY, CDR2 SYGVKD. The CDR3 runs to 11 residues. CDR3 residues: CATQTDTEAFF. DNA for the CDR3: TGTGCCACCCAGACAGACACTGAAGCTTTCTTT.

About this clonotype itself: This may be a read error, as it is one base from a much larger clone. The rearrangement joins TRBV28 to TRBJ2-1, with 7 bases fitting TRBD1. The germline gives CDR1 MDHEN, CDR2 SYDVKM. The CDR3 length is 15 residues. V lost 3 bases and J lost 10; bases outside the gene matches: 12. The CDR3 DNA follows: TGTGCCAGCAGTTTTTCAGGGGGTCTCTCCTACGAGCAGTTCTTC. Its protein product is CASSFSGGLSYEQFF.

This clonotype was detected many times. The CDR3 DNA sequence: TGTGCCAGCAGCGACAGGGGAGTTGAGCCCCAGCATTTT. Encoded protein: CASSDRGVEPQHF. This sequence joins TRBV9 and TRBJ1-5; 7 nucleotides agree with TRBD1. The junction had 5 bases not matched to a gene; V was cut back by 3 bases and J by 8 bases. Germline V gene lookup returns CDR1 SGDLS and CDR2 YYNGEE. The CDR3 contains 13 residues.

The table lists this clonotype with many counts. The chain recombines TRBV4-2 with TRBJ2-7; tentatively, D is TRBD1 (6 bases). Germline V CDR1 and CDR2: LGHNA, YNFKEQ. The V and J ends lost 0 bases and 4 bases respectively, with 10 bases between them. This CDR3 has 14 amino acids. Here the CDR3 reads CASSQDRGPYEQYF. The CDR3 bases are TGTGCCAGCAGCCAAGACAGGGGCCCTTACGAGCAGTACTTC.

The table lists this clonotype with many counts. The chain recombines TRBV7-9 with TRBJ2-7; D not certain. The CDR3 has 13 amino acids. Germline loops: CDR1 SEHNR, CDR2 FQNEAQ (reference sequence). V was trimmed by 4 bases and J by 2 bases, leaving 9 bases between them. CDR3 sequence: CASSSPYPYEQYF. CDR3 DNA sequence: TGTGCCAGCAGCTCCCCCTACCCCTACGAGCAGTACTTC.

Many counts were recorded for this clonotype. J is TRBJ1-1 and V is TRBV7-6; 9 nucleotides line up with TRBD1. Per germline, CDR1 SGHVS and CDR2 FNYEAQ. V dropped 1 base and J dropped 3; count of bases not matched to a gene: 9. The CDR3 has 17 residues. CDR3 amino acids: CASSLEQGARRDTEAFF. The CDR3 DNA sequence: TGTGCCAGCAGCTTAGAACAGGGGGCTCGGCGGGACACTGAAGCTTTCTTT.

This chain joins TRBV27 and TRBJ2-1; D unclear. Per the germline V gene, CDR1 is MNHEY and CDR2 is SMNVEV (reference sequence). CDR3 length equals 12 residues. V lost 1 base to trimming and J lost 6 bases, with 4 bases between them. CDR3 region: CASSLLPNEQFF. In DNA form, the CDR3 reads TGTGCCAGCAGTTTATTGCCCAATGAGCAGTTCTTC.

This clonotype was observed a handful of times. J is TRBJ2-5 and V is TRBV27; 15 bases line up with TRBD2. Germline lookup yields CDR1 MNHEY and CDR2 SMNVEV (reference sequence). The CDR3 extends over 17 amino acids. The J segment lost 4 bases and the V segment lost 5 bases, leaving 8 bases of the junction unmatched. Here the CDR3 DNA reads TGTGCCAGCAGTATCGGGACTAGCGGGAGGAGAGCAGAGACCCAGTACTTC. Its protein product is CASSIGTSGRRAETQYF.

This clonotype was detected ten times or more. The chain couples TRBV10-3 to TRBJ2-5; unclear D gene. The CDR3 is 13 residues long. Germline assignment: CDR1 ENHRY and CDR2 SYGVKD. The V and J ends lost 3 bases and 5 bases respectively, with 10 bases between them. The CDR3 DNA reads TGTGCCATCAGTGACGCCGGAGACGAGACCCAGTACTTC. Amino acid sequence: CAISDAGDETQYF.

This clonotype was detected ten times or more. The chain uses TRBV11-2 and TRBJ2-2, with D tentatively TRBD2 (6 bases). Germline CDR1 and CDR2: SGHAT and FQNNGV. V was trimmed by 2 bases and J by 2 bases, leaving 9 bases between them. CDR3 size: 15 residues. CDR3 nucleotides: TGTGCCAGCAGCTTAATGCGGGGCAACACCGGGGAGCTGTTTTTT. Amino acids: CASSLMRGNTGELFF.

V and J are TRBV12-3 or TRBV12-4 and TRBJ2-2; weak D call: TRBD1 (5 bases). The V end lost 4 bases, the J end lost 3 bases, and 9 bases lay between the germline ends. This CDR3 has 14 amino acids. CDR3: CASSSRQYTGELFF. The CDR3 DNA sequence: TGTGCCAGCAGTTCTAGACAGTACACCGGGGAGCTGTTTTTT.

Ten or more counts support this clonotype. The J gene is TRBJ2-1, the V gene TRBV20-1, with 9 bases fitting TRBD2. Germline trimming cut 6 bases from V and 7 bases from J; bases unmatched to any gene: 13. The CDR3 covers 15 residues. Germline V gene sequence: CDR1 DFQATT, CDR2 SNEGSKA (reference sequence). CDR3 amino acids: CSATPGSSGTNEQFF. Here the CDR3 DNA reads TGCAGTGCAACTCCTGGGTCTAGCGGGACAAATGAGCAGTTCTTC.

This clonotype was counted at least ten times. The rearrangement joins TRBV27 to TRBJ2-1; 7 nucleotides match TRBD2. V was clipped by 2 bases and J by 8 bases; unmatched bases: 12. CDR1 MNHEY and CDR2 SMNVEV come from the germline V gene (reference sequence). This CDR3 has 16 residues. The CDR3 nucleotides read TGTGCCAGCAGTTTAGAGGCGGGAGCGAGGGGTCATGAGCAGTTCTTC. It is translated as CASSLEAGARGHEQFF.

Ten or more counts support this clonotype. The rearrangement joins TRBV6-5 to TRBJ1-3, with D possibly matching TRBD1 (5 bases). CDR3 size: 17 residues. Germline V gives CDR1 MNHEY, CDR2 SVGAGI. V was shortened by 5 bases and J by 0 bases, with 17 bases between the two germline ends. CDR3 residues: CASSPSGRSPSGNTIYF. In DNA, the CDR3 is TGTGCCAGCAGTCCCTCAGGGAGGTCTCCCTCTGGAAACACCATATATTTT.